One and the same sample provided the 10 T cell receptor beta chains below, sequenced in a study of blood T cell repertoires in COVID-19. Only in-frame clones appear in the TCRdb table, and some are missing; sequencing was by immunoSEQ multiplex PCR. Of around 94,000 clones listed, 80% are singletons. The material sequenced was peripheral blood. The receptors were sampled from a human donor in a cohort sampled during active COVID-19.

The chain combines TRBV6-5 with TRBJ1-1; the match to TRBD1 covers 9 bases. V lost 2 bases, J lost 4 bases, and 8 bases stayed unmatched. Germline assignment: CDR1 MNHEY and CDR2 SVGAGI. This CDR3 is built from 16 residues. The CDR3 nucleotides are TGTGCCAGCAGTTACGAACAGGGGGCGCGTGGCACTGAAGCTTTCTTT. This codes for CASSYEQGARGTEAFF.

The chain combines TRBV6-1 with TRBJ2-7; 8 bases match TRBD1. Germline V lookup: CDR1 MNHNS, CDR2 SASEGT. CDR3 size: 20 residues. Germline trimming cut 1 base from V and 0 bases from J; bases unmatched to any gene: 17. The CDR3 is CASSEEWTGRFPGYSYEQYF. In nucleotides, the CDR3 is TGTGCCAGCAGTGAAGAATGGACAGGGCGATTCCCGGGGTACTCCTACGAGCAGTACTTC.

Only one count was recorded for this clone. This chain connects TRBV28 to TRBJ1-5; TRBD1 might be the D (5 bases). The CDR3 spans 13 residues. V lost 8 bases to trimming and J lost 1 base, with 9 bases between them. Germline assignment: CDR1 MDHEN and CDR2 SYDVKM. This chain's CDR3 is CASGGRSNQPQHF. The CDR3, as DNA: TGTGCCAGCGGGGGGAGGAGCAATCAGCCCCAGCATTTT. Variable domain in full (rest from reference TRBV28 and TRBJ1-5): DVKVTQSSRYLVKRTGEKVFLECVQDMDHENMFWYRQDPGLGLRLIYFSYDVKMKEKGDIPEGYSVSREKKERFSLILESASTNQTSMYLCASGGRSNQPQHFGDGTRLSIL.

V is TRBV15 and J is TRBJ2-7; D is possibly TRBD1 (6 bases). Trimming pared 1 base from V and 7 bases from J, leaving 8 bases between. The CDR3 spans 12 residues. CDR1 and CDR2 (germline): LNHNV, YYDKDF (reference sequence). The DNA of the CDR3 is TGTGCCACCAGCAGAGCTACAGGGGAGCAGTACTTC. Translation: CATSRATGEQYF.

The chain combines TRBV3-1 (or the pseudogene TRBV3-2) with TRBJ2-3; 10 bases are shared with TRBD2. The CDR3 extends over 18 amino acids. V was pared by 6 bases and J by 6 bases, with 18 bases of the junction left unmatched. Germline V gene data show CDR1 as LGHDT and CDR2 as YNNKEL (reference sequence). As DNA, the CDR3 is TGTGCCAGCAGAAAGTTTTCCGTAGCGGGAGGCCCGAGGGATACGCAGTATTTT. Translated, it gives CASRKFSVAGGPRDTQYF.

The V call is TRBV6-6, the J call TRBJ1-4; 9 positions agree with TRBD1. The CDR3 covers 14 residues. CDR1 and CDR2 from the germline V gene are MNHNY and SVGAGI (reference sequence). V lost 6 bases to trimming and J lost 7 bases; unmatched junction nucleotides: 6. The CDR3 region has the DNA TGTGCCAGCAGGGGGGACAGGGTGTTTGAAAAACTGTTTTTT. It specifies CASRGDRVFEKLFF.

J is TRBJ2-7 and V is TRBV19, with a weak D call TRBD2 (5 bases). CDR3 size: 14 residues. V was trimmed by 3 bases and J by 0 bases, leaving 9 bases between them. CDR1 is LNHDA and CDR2 is SQIVND in the germline V gene (reference sequence). CDR3 residues: CASSIQAVSYEQYF. The CDR3 DNA reads as TGTGCCAGTAGTATTCAAGCGGTCTCCTACGAGCAGTACTTC.

This clone turned up a few times. This chain links TRBV5-4 with TRBJ1-2; 8 bases are a match to TRBD1. The CDR3 has 14 residues. After removal of 1 base from V and 4 bases from J, the junction contained 3 bases not matched to a gene. Germline-derived CDR1 and CDR2 are SGHNT and YYREEE (reference sequence). The CDR3 protein is CASSLQGARYGYTF. The CDR3 DNA sequence: TGTGCCAGCAGCTTGCAGGGGGCACGCTATGGCTACACCTTC. Based on the CDR3 plus reference TRBV5-4 and TRBJ1-2, the full variable domain is ETGVTQSPTHLIKTRGQQVTLRCSSQSGHNTVSWYQQALGQGPQFIFQYYREEENGRGNFPPRFSGLQFPNYSSELNVNALELDDSALYLCASSLQGARYGYTFGSGTRLTVV.

The chain joins TRBV11-2 to TRBJ1-2, with D possibly TRBD1 on 5 matching bases. This CDR3 is built from 12 residues. Germline CDR1 SGHAT, CDR2 FQNNGV. Trimming removed 6 bases from V and 9 bases from J, with 14 bases in between. The chain's CDR3 is CASRKRGIRYTF. CDR3 DNA sequence: TGTGCCAGCAGGAAGCGGGGGATCCGCTACACCTTC.

The CDR3 loop reads CASSLGGQRGNEQFF. CDR3 DNA: TGTGCCAGCAGTTTAGGAGGACAGAGGGGTAATGAGCAGTTCTTC. V usage is TRBV28 and J usage is TRBJ2-1, with a possible D match to TRBD1 (6 bases). Germline assignment: CDR1 MDHEN and CDR2 SYDVKM. Trimming shortened V by 2 bases and J by 7 bases, and 15 bases separated the two germline ends. The CDR3 runs 15 residues.